The 29 T cell receptor beta chains given below trace back to one sample, sequenced in a study of immune evolution from preneoplasia to lung adenocarcinoma. Method: immunoSEQ multiplex PCR; TCRdb's copy keeps in-frame clones and lacks some. The data contain 6,500 to 7,500 clones, roughly 80% of them singletons. The sequencing sample was made of FFPE minimally invasive lung adenocarcinoma tissue. These receptors came from a person aged 65 to 85 with lung adenocarcinoma.

The chain carries TRBV11-2 and TRBJ1-3; no clear D gene. V lost 6 bases to trimming and J lost 1 base, with 10 bases between them. CDR3 length equals 14 residues. CDR1 is SGHAT and CDR2 is FQNNGV in the germline V gene. CDR3 bases: TGTGCCAGCAGTACCGGGAATTCTGGAAACACCATATATTTT. This codes for CASSTGNSGNTIYF.

Only one count was recorded for this clone. This chain connects TRBV6-1 to TRBJ2-2, with D uncertain. The V gene's germline CDR1 is MNHNS and CDR2 SASEGT. V gave up 2 bases and J gave up 4 bases, with 2 bases separating them. The CDR3 spans 12 residues. Here the CDR3 DNA reads TGTGCCAGCAGTGAAACCACCGGGGAGCTGTTTTTT. This encodes CASSETTGELFF.

The chain employs TRBV19 and TRBJ1-6; the D gene is possibly TRBD1 (5 bases). The CDR3 totals 13 residues. Trimming removed 6 bases at V and 8 bases at J, with 11 bases between. Germline V lookup: CDR1 LNHDA, CDR2 SQIVND (reference sequence). CDR3 coding DNA: TGTGCCAGTAGCACTATAGGGGATTCACCCCTCCACTTT. As protein: CASSTIGDSPLHF.

The chain joins TRBV29-1 to TRBJ1-1; D uncertain. Germline V lookup: CDR1 SQVTM, CDR2 ANQGSEA. Deletions cut 7 bases from V and 6 bases from J, with 12 bases between. CDR3 length: 11 residues. CDR3 amino acids: CSAALSAEAFF. CDR3 nucleotides: TGCAGCGCTGCGTTATCCGCTGAAGCTTTCTTT. The whole variable domain, remainder taken from reference TRBV29-1 and TRBJ1-1, is SAVISQKPSRDICQRGTSLTIQCQVDSQVTMMFWYRQQPGQSLTLIATANQGSEATYESGFVIDKFPISRPNLTFSTLTVSNMSPEDSSIYLCSAALSAEAFFGQGTRLTVV.

The rearrangement links TRBV2 to TRBJ1-3, with D perhaps TRBD1 (6 bases). Germline CDR1 SNHLY, CDR2 FYNNEI. V was clipped by 8 bases and J by 1 base, with 24 bases between them. CDR3 size: 18 residues. The CDR3 spells CASLNEVAGALSGNTIYF. DNA of the CDR3: TGTGCCAGCTTAAATGAAGTGGCAGGGGCCCTATCTGGAAACACCATATATTTT.

The chain is built from TRBV7-6 and TRBJ2-5; 9 nucleotides line up with TRBD2. The CDR3 covers 15 residues. The germline V gene encodes CDR1 SGHVS and CDR2 FNYEAQ. V shed 3 bases, J shed 3 bases, and the junction held 5 bases outside the gene matches. CDR3 region: CASSLGGRGEETQYF. The CDR3 DNA follows: TGTGCCAGCAGCTTGGGCGGGAGGGGTGAAGAGACCCAGTACTTC.

The chain is built from TRBV19 and TRBJ1-5, with D unresolved. The CDR3 spans 15 residues. The ends were cut back, 5 bases at V and 4 bases at J, with 15 bases in the middle. Per the germline V gene, CDR1 is LNHDA and CDR2 is SQIVND (reference sequence). Here the CDR3 DNA reads TGTGCCAGTAGTCTGGATCCAGGAGGAAATCAGCCCCAGCATTTT. Encoded protein: CASSLDPGGNQPQHF.

The chain links TRBV7-8 to TRBJ2-5; 7 nucleotides align to TRBD2. The germline gives CDR1 SGHVS, CDR2 FQNEAQ. The CDR3 is 15 amino acids. Trimming removed 1 base from V and 5 bases from J; junction bases left unmatched: 7. CDR3 in amino acids: CASSLGGGRGETQYF. CDR3 nucleotide sequence: TGTGCCAGCAGCTTAGGGGGGGGTCGAGGGGAGACCCAGTACTTC.

This sequence joins TRBV18 and TRBJ2-2, with TRBD1 matching 9 bases. CDR1 is KGHSH, CDR2 LQKENI, per germline. The CDR3 extends over 16 amino acids. After removal of 4 bases from V and 1 base from J, the junction contained 4 bases not matched to a gene. Here the CDR3 DNA reads TGTGCCAGCTCACAGCCGGGACAGGGGAACACCGGGGAGCTGTTTTTT. Translating gives CASSQPGQGNTGELFF.

The chain is built from TRBV9 and TRBJ2-2; perhaps TRBD1 as D (5 bases). The CDR3 totals 16 residues. Germline V lookup: CDR1 SGDLS, CDR2 YYNGEE. The V end lost 0 bases, the J end lost 6 bases, and 15 bases lay between the germline ends. The chain's CDR3 is CASSVDARVSSGELFF. CDR3 DNA sequence: TGTGCCAGCAGCGTAGATGCCAGGGTTTCGTCCGGGGAGCTGTTTTTT.

The V call is TRBV7-9, the J call TRBJ2-1; 8 positions agree with TRBD2. This CDR3 is built from 15 residues. Germline CDR1 reads SEHNR; CDR2 reads FQNEAQ (reference sequence). V shed 1 base and J 8 bases; nucleotides not matched to a gene: 7. Written as DNA, the CDR3 is TGTGCCAGCAGCTTAGTTTTAGCGGGATTCGATGAGCAGTTCTTC. Translating gives CASSLVLAGFDEQFF.

The chain links TRBV6-1 to TRBJ2-1; no clear D. Germline CDR1 and CDR2: MNHNS and SASEGT. V was cut by 1 base and J by 0 bases, with 7 bases left in between. The CDR3 spans 15 residues. The CDR3 loop reads CASSEGTPSYNEQFF. As DNA, the CDR3 is TGTGCCAGCAGTGAAGGAACCCCCTCCTACAATGAGCAGTTCTTC.

The chain links TRBV19 to TRBJ1-5; 7 positions agree with TRBD1. Germline V gene sequence: CDR1 LNHDA, CDR2 SQIVND (reference sequence). CDR3 length: 16 residues. Germline trimming cut 6 bases from V and 7 bases from J; bases unmatched to any gene: 15. CDR3 coding DNA: TGTGCCAGTAGCTTTTGGAAGGACAGGTACGGCCAGCCCCAGCATTTT. As protein: CASSFWKDRYGQPQHF.

The chain links TRBV6-7 to TRBJ2-7; D uncertain. TRBV6-7 is noted as an ORF with a role that remains uncertain. The CDR3 runs to 15 residues. V gave up 0 bases and J gave up 3 bases, with 12 bases separating them. CDR3 residues: CASSYSATYRYEQYF. The CDR3, as DNA: TGTGCCAGCAGTTACTCCGCGACTTACCGCTACGAGCAGTACTTC.

This clone is a singleton in its sample. The genes are TRBV4-3 and TRBJ1-4; 7 bases align to TRBD1. Germline lookup yields CDR1 LGHNA and CDR2 YSLEER. V dropped 0 bases and J dropped 5; count of bases not matched to a gene: 3. The CDR3 spans 15 residues. The CDR3 loop reads CASSQDLRGNEKLFF. The CDR3, as DNA: TGCGCCAGCAGCCAAGATCTCAGGGGGAATGAAAAACTGTTTTTT.

The V call is TRBV2, the J call TRBJ2-1, with 10 bases identical to TRBD1. V trimming: 3 bases; J trimming: 9 bases; junction bases outside the gene matches: 8. Germline loops: CDR1 SNHLY, CDR2 FYNNEI. CDR3 size: 15 residues. CDR3 in DNA: TGTGCCAGCAGTGACGGGACAGGGGTCTTCAGTGAGCAGTTCTTC. Amino acids: CASSDGTGVFSEQFF.

V and J are TRBV9 and TRBJ1-2; 8 nucleotides align to TRBD1. This CDR3 is 15 amino acids long. Unmatched junction bases numbered 5, after V lost 0 bases and J lost 4 bases. Germline V gives CDR1 SGDLS, CDR2 YYNGEE. The CDR3 DNA sequence: TGTGCCAGCAGCGTAGGGGACAGGTTCTCCTATGGCTACACCTTC. It translates to CASSVGDRFSYGYTF.

This clone has a handful of counts. The chain has TRBV30 and TRBJ1-1; the match to TRBD1 covers 8 bases. The length of the CDR3 is 13 residues. Germline loops: CDR1 GTSNPN, CDR2 SVGIG (reference sequence). The V segment lost 1 base and the J segment 9 bases; nucleotides outside the gene matches: 7. The CDR3 protein is CAWSGDRRAQAFF. The CDR3, as DNA: TGTGCCTGGAGTGGGGACAGGAGGGCCCAAGCTTTCTTT.

In the case of this clone: One end of the junction does not line up with germline, which may come from a read error. V gene TRBV7-7 combines with J gene TRBJ2-1; 12 nucleotides line up with TRBD2. The CDR3 is made up of 17 amino acids. The germline V gene has CDR1 SSHAT and CDR2 FNYEAQ (reference sequence). CDR3 residues: CASSADPTSGRRGEQFF. CDR3 nucleotides: TGTGCTAGCAGCGCTGACCCTACTAGCGGGAGGCGCGGTGAGCAGTTCTTC.

The chain recombines TRBV18 with TRBJ1-5; weak D call: TRBD1 (5 bases). The CDR3 covers 14 residues. Trimming took 2 bases from V and 4 from J, leaving 9 bases between them. The V gene's germline CDR1 is KGHSH and CDR2 LQKENI. CDR3 coding DNA: TGTGCCAGCTCACCAAAGCCAGGGAATCAGCCCCAGCATTTT. It encodes CASSPKPGNQPQHF.

This chain joins TRBV7-6 and TRBJ2-3, with a possible D match to TRBD2 (6 bases). V was trimmed by 5 bases and J by 1 base, leaving 13 bases between them. This CDR3 is built from 15 residues. CDR1 is SGHVS, CDR2 FNYEAQ, per germline. The CDR3 loop is CASSPATRRTDTQYF. The CDR3 DNA reads as TGTGCCAGCAGCCCCGCGACTAGACGCACAGATACGCAGTATTTT.

The V call is TRBV5-1, the J call TRBJ1-1; TRBD1 matches 10 bases. The CDR3 consists of 14 residues. Germline V gene data show CDR1 as SGHRS and CDR2 as YFSETQ. V trimming: 4 bases; J trimming: 2 bases; junction bases outside the gene matches: 2. CDR3 sequence reads: CASSRTGGNTEAFF. The DNA for the CDR3 is TGCGCCAGCAGCCGGACAGGGGGTAACACTGAAGCTTTCTTT.

In the case of this clone: Compared with germline, one end of the junction differs, possibly owing to a read error. The CDR3 here is CTSSRTWYYGYTF. The CDR3 DNA reads as TGTACCAGCAGCCGTACATGGTACTATGGCTACACCTTC. The chain joins TRBV11-2 to TRBJ1-2; D gene unclear. The CDR3 contains 13 residues. Germline CDR1 SGHAT, CDR2 FQNNGV.

V usage is TRBV7-2 and J usage is TRBJ2-1; 7 nucleotides agree with TRBD2. V lost 6 bases and J lost 16; bases outside the gene matches: 9. Per the germline V gene, CDR1 is SGHTA and CDR2 is FQGNSA. The CDR3 runs to 11 residues. Here the CDR3 reads CASRNLTSYFF. CDR3 nucleotides: TGTGCCAGCAGGAACCTGACTAGCTATTTCTTC.

The V and J genes are TRBV6-5 and TRBJ2-5; no clear D gene. The V end lost 6 bases, the J end lost 5 bases, and 13 bases lay between the germline ends. CDR1 MNHEY and CDR2 SVGAGI come from the germline V gene. The CDR3 consists of 13 residues. CDR3 bases: TGTGCCAGCAGCCCGAACCTAAGGGAGACCCAGTACTTC. Residues: CASSPNLRETQYF.

The rearrangement uses TRBV13 and TRBJ2-4; 7 bases map to TRBD1. Germline V lookup: CDR1 PRHDT, CDR2 FYEKMQ (reference sequence). CDR3 size: 17 residues. V shed 2 bases and J 0 bases; nucleotides not matched to a gene: 7. CDR3 region: CASSLKGASLAKNIQYF. For the CDR3, the DNA is TGTGCCAGCAGCTTAAAGGGGGCTTCCTTAGCCAAAAACATTCAGTACTTC.

This rearrangement joins TRBV9 to TRBJ2-2; D unresolved. Germline V gene sequence: CDR1 SGDLS, CDR2 YYNGEE. This CDR3 is 16 amino acids long. V was trimmed by 0 bases and J by 2 bases, leaving 11 bases between them. The CDR3 nucleotides read TGTGCCAGCAGCGTAGGGCCAGGCATAAACACCGGGGAGCTGTTTTTT. Its protein product is CASSVGPGINTGELFF.

J is TRBJ1-5 and V is TRBV19, with D possibly being TRBD1 (6 bases). CDR1 is LNHDA, CDR2 SQIVND, per germline (reference sequence). CDR3 length: 13 amino acids. The V and J ends lost 8 bases and 4 bases respectively, with 12 bases between them. The CDR3, as DNA: TGTGCCAGTCTTCCAGGGGTTAATCAGCCCCAGCATTTT. It specifies CASLPGVNQPQHF.

This chain joins TRBV27 and TRBJ2-7, with no clear D. V lost 3 bases, J lost 1 base, and 7 bases lay in between. The germline gives CDR1 MNHEY, CDR2 SMNVEV (reference sequence). The CDR3 length is 13 residues. The CDR3 sequence is CASSFGPSYEQYF. The CDR3 coding sequence is TGTGCCAGCAGTTTCGGCCCGTCCTACGAGCAGTACTTC.